This is a list of T cell receptor beta chains from one sample in a study of blood T cell repertoires in COVID-19. The repertoire was sequenced with immunoSEQ multiplex PCR; TCRdb's copy has only in-frame clones and lacks some. The sample shows under 200,000 clones, roughly 89% of them seen only once. Sequencing used peripheral blood. The receptors come from a woman in her 70s with COVID-19, enrolled during active disease. Each CDR3 is given with its conserved first and last residue. The D gene is left open where the match is weak. Clone size is stated in some rows and not others, as once, few, many or a class when expanded.

d_call clone_size j_call v_call cdr3_aa cdr3_nt
NA NA TRBJ2-5 TRBV30 CAWSVRGGKTQYF TGTGCCTGGAGTGTACGAGGGGGAAAGACCCAGTACTTC
TRBD1 once TRBJ2-1 TRBV5-1 CASTPGTGNNEQFF TGCGCCAGCACCCCCGGGACAGGTAACAATGAGCAGTTCTTC
TRBD2 few TRBJ2-2 TRBV5-1 CASSLLAGGKAPGELFF TGCGCCAGCAGCTTACTAGCGGGGGGGAAAGCCCCCGGGGAGCTGTTTTTT
NA NA TRBJ1-2 TRBV28 CAIPPHRAQLYGYTF TGTGCTATCCCCCCCCACAGGGCACAACTCTATGGCTACACCTTC
NA once TRBJ2-2 TRBV5-6 CASTNLGQGSTRSKLFF TGTGCCAGCACCAACCTTGGGCAGGGGTCCACACGCAGCAAGCTGTTTTTT
TRBD1 few TRBJ1-5 TRBV30 CAWSETGGNQPQHF TGTGCCTGGAGTGAGACAGGGGGTAATCAGCCCCAGCATTTT
TRBD1 NA TRBJ2-7 TRBV6-5 CASTDRGGYEQYF TGTGCCAGCACGGACAGGGGGGGGTACGAGCAGTACTTC
NA NA TRBJ2-3 TRBV3-1/TRBV3-2 CASRSGAGGTQYF TGTGCCAGCCGCAGCGGCGCAGGGGGGACGCAGTATTTT
NA NA TRBJ1-3 TRBV3-1/TRBV3-2 CASSQDSGSGNTIYF TGTGCCAGCAGCCAAGACAGCGGCTCTGGAAACACCATATATTTT
TRBD1 NA TRBJ1-1 TRBV27 CASSSRQGSHVATEAFF TGTGCCAGCAGTTCCCGACAGGGGTCACATGTCGCCACTGAAGCTTTCTTT
TRBD1 NA TRBJ1-4 TRBV7-2 CASSLTGATNEKLFF TGTGCCAGCAGCCTGACAGGGGCCACTAATGAAAAACTGTTTTTT
NA NA TRBJ1-1 TRBV6-1 CASSPGQYTEAFF TGTGCCAGCAGCCCCGGACAGTACACTGAAGCTTTCTTT
NA NA TRBJ1-3 TRBV14 CASSATGGASGNTIYF TGTGCCAGCAGCGCAACGGGAGGGGCCTCTGGAAACACCATATATTTT
TRBD1 NA TRBJ1-5 TRBV19 CASSVQDRGGQPQHF TGTGCCAGTAGCGTCCAGGACAGGGGAGGACAGCCCCAGCATTTT
TRBD1 once TRBJ1-4 TRBV5-1 CASSEQGSEKLFF TGCGCCAGCAGCGAACAGGGGTCTGAAAAACTGTTTTTT
NA NA TRBJ2-3 TRBV19 CASSISGTDTQYF TGTGCCAGTAGTATCAGCGGCACAGATACGCAGTATTTT
NA few TRBJ1-4 TRBV5-6 CASSTAGAGFNNEKLFF TGTGCCAGCAGCACCGCGGGGGCGGGTTTCAATAATGAAAAACTGTTTTTT
TRBD1 NA TRBJ2-1 TRBV18 CASSPYKGQPSEQFF TGTGCCAGCTCACCTTATAAGGGACAGCCGTCAGAGCAGTTCTTC
NA NA TRBJ2-2 TRBV5-1 CASSSHRGFYTGELFF TGCGCCAGCAGCTCCCACCGGGGGTTTTACACCGGGGAGCTGTTTTTT
NA NA TRBJ1-5 TRBV18 CASSEIQGASNQPQHF TGTGCCAGCTCAGAAATACAGGGAGCTTCCAATCAGCCCCAGCATTTT
NA NA TRBJ1-2 TRBV5-1 CASSSRGGGYTF TGCGCCAGCAGCTCACGTGGAGGGGGCTACACCTTC
NA NA TRBJ1-4 TRBV2 CANQDWANEKLFF TGTGCCAACCAAGACTGGGCTAATGAAAAACTGTTTTTT
NA NA TRBJ1-2 TRBV5-1 CASSLSTGNYGYTF TGCGCCAGCAGCTTGTCAACGGGTAACTATGGCTACACCTTC
NA few TRBJ1-1 TRBV28 CASSLSGDPMNTEAFF TGTGCCAGCAGTTTATCGGGGGATCCAATGAACACTGAAGCTTTCTTT
TRBD1 NA TRBJ1-3 TRBV19 CASRQGQQLSGNTIYF TGTGCCAGTAGACAGGGACAGCAGCTCTCTGGAAACACCATATATTTT
TRBD1 once TRBJ1-1 TRBV27 CASSLMGQGAGSGTEAFF TGTGCCAGCAGTTTAATGGGACAGGGGGCCGGGTCCGGCACTGAAGCTTTCTTT
TRBD1 NA TRBJ2-2 TRBV6-5 CASSYLGQGNTGELFF TGTGCCAGCAGTTACCTTGGACAGGGGAACACCGGGGAGCTGTTTTTT
NA NA TRBJ2-1 TRBV2 CASRGGPSTYNEQFF TGTGCCAGCAGGGGGGGACCTAGCACCTACAATGAGCAGTTCTTC
NA NA TRBJ1-4 TRBV9 CASRKRIRAIGKKLFF TGTGCCAGCAGAAAAAGAATCAGGGCGATAGGGAAAAAACTGTTTTTT
NA NA TRBJ2-7 TRBV30 CAWSPGTSYEQYF TGTGCCTGGAGTCCGGGGACTTCCTACGAGCAGTACTTC
NA NA TRBJ2-2 TRBV18 CASSPPGGGVTGELFF TGTGCCAGCTCACCCCCGGGCGGGGGCGTCACCGGGGAGCTGTTTTTT
NA NA TRBJ1-2 TRBV28 CASRTANYGYTF TGTGCCAGCAGGACAGCTAACTATGGCTACACCTTC
NA NA TRBJ1-6 TRBV30 CAWSVTVDNSPLHF TGTGCCTGGAGTGTGACAGTGGATAATTCACCCCTCCACTTT
TRBD2 NA TRBJ2-3 TRBV30 CARDAGLAGGGTDTQYF TGTGCCCGCGATGCGGGACTAGCGGGGGGAGGCACAGATACGCAGTATTTT
TRBD1 NA TRBJ2-2 TRBV5-5 CASRDYRGTTGELFF TGTGCCAGCAGGGACTACAGGGGGACGACCGGGGAGCTGTTTTTT
TRBD1 once TRBJ2-7 TRBV5-1 CASSPGQSTYEQYF TGCGCCAGCAGCCCGGGACAGAGTACCTACGAGCAGTACTTC
NA NA TRBJ2-3 TRBV6-5 CASSNRQGDTQYF TGTGCCAGCAGCAACCGGCAGGGTGATACGCAGTATTTT
TRBD1 NA TRBJ2-3 TRBV15 CATSEGQGSTDTQYF TGTGCCACCAGCGAGGGACAGGGCAGCACAGATACGCAGTATTTT
TRBD1 NA TRBJ1-5 TRBV3-1/TRBV3-2 CASSPGTGRREPQHF TGTGCCAGCAGCCCTGGGACAGGGAGGCGGGAGCCCCAGCATTTT
NA NA TRBJ2-5 TRBV3-1/TRBV3-2 CATYREGETQYF TGTGCCACCTACAGGGAGGGAGAGACCCAGTACTTC
TRBD1 NA TRBJ2-7 TRBV18 CASSPNRGHEQYF TGTGCCAGCTCACCCAACAGGGGTCACGAGCAGTACTTC
NA once TRBJ1-3 TRBV30 CAWSQGRFKSGNTIYF TGTGCCTGGAGTCAGGGGCGCTTTAAATCTGGAAACACCATATATTTT
NA NA TRBJ2-2 TRBV5-1 CASSLEPRDTGELFF TGCGCCAGCAGCTTGGAACCCCGCGACACCGGGGAGCTGTTTTTT
NA NA TRBJ1-5 TRBV9 CASSVSGGNQPQHF TGTGCCAGCAGCGTTTCAGGGGGCAATCAGCCCCAGCATTTT
NA NA TRBJ1-2 TRBV5-4 CASSLAFFSGGYTF TGTGCCAGCAGCTTGGCCTTTTTTTCGGGTGGCTACACCTTC
TRBD1 NA TRBJ1-2 TRBV2 CASRPGQGATDYGYTF TGTGCCAGCAGGCCCGGACAGGGGGCTACTGACTATGGCTACACCTTC
NA NA TRBJ1-4 TRBV5-5 CASSLQGGWNEKLFF TGTGCCAGCAGCTTACAGGGAGGGTGGAATGAAAAACTGTTTTTT
TRBD2 NA TRBJ2-3 TRBV11-1 CASRGSGAFEDTQYF TGTGCCAGCAGAGGTAGCGGGGCGTTTGAGGATACGCAGTATTTT
TRBD1 NA TRBJ1-4 TRBV5-4 CASSLGGQGHEKLFF TGTGCCAGCAGCTTGGGGGGACAGGGGCATGAAAAACTGTTTTTT
TRBD1 NA TRBJ1-3 TRBV7-2 CASSLRQGLASGNTIYF TGTGCCAGCAGTTTACGACAGGGCTTAGCTTCGGGAAACACCATATATTTT
TRBD1 NA TRBJ2-7 TRBV6-5 CASRITGGNGEQYF TGTGCCAGCAGGATCACAGGGGGCAACGGCGAGCAGTACTTC
NA NA TRBJ1-6 TRBV28 CASSYPRWEGPYSPLHF TGTGCCAGCAGCTATCCCAGGTGGGAGGGGCCTTATTCACCCCTCCACTTT
NA NA TRBJ2-1 TRBV11-2 CASSLFGAEYNEQFF TGTGCCAGCAGCTTATTTGGGGCGGAATACAATGAGCAGTTCTTC
TRBD1 NA TRBJ1-5 TRBV27 CASSFGDRGNQPQHF TGTGCCAGCAGTTTTGGGGACAGAGGTAATCAGCCCCAGCATTTT